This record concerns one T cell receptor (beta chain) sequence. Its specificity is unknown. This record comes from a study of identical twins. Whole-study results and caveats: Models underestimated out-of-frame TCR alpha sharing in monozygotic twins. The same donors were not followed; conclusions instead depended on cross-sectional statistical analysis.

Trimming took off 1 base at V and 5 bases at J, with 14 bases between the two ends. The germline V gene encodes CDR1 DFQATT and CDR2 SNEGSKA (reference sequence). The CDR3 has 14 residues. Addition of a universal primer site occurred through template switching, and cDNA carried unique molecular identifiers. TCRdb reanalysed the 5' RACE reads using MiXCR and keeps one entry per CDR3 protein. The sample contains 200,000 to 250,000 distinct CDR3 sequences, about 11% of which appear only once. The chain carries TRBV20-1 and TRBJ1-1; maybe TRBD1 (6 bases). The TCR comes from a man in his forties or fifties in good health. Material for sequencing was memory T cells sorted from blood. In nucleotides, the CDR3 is TGCAGTGCTAGAGGATACAGGGCCGGGACTGAAGCTTTCTTT. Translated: CSARGYRAGTEAFF.